This TCR beta chain came from a study of OX40 agonist ivuxolimab in advanced cancers. Study outcomes and limitations: Expanded clones tended on average to be more numerous among CD8+ T cells than CD4+.

V was shortened by 6 bases and J by 2 bases, with 13 bases between the two germline ends. Germline CDR1 is SGHRS and CDR2 is YFSETQ. The CDR3 has 14 amino acids. Profiling relied on immunoSEQ multiplex PCR, and the TCRdb table lists in-frame clones only, not all of them. The sample carries tens of thousands of clones, around 86% recorded once. In the case of this clone: Its specificity is unknown.

The chain is built from TRBV5-1 and TRBJ2-3; TRBD2 might be the D (6 bases). The sequences come from CD4+ or CD8+ T cells sorted from blood, collected in a trial of the OX40 agonist ivuxolimab. The clonotype was recovered from an adult with an advanced solid tumor such as melanoma, head and neck, liver or kidney cancer. The CDR3 region is CASNTGRTTDTQYF. In nucleotides, the CDR3 is TGCGCCAGCAACACCGGGAGAACCACAGATACGCAGTATTTT.